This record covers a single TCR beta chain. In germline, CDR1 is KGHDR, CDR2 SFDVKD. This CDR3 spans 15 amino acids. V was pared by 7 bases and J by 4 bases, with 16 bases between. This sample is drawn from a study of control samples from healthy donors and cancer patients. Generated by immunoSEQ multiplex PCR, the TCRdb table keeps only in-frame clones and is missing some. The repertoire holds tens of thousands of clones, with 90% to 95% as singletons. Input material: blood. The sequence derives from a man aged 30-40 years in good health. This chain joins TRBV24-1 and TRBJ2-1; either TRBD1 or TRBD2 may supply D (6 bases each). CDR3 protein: CATREGGRGYNEQFF. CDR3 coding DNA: TGTGCCACCAGAGAGGGGGGCCGGGGGTACAATGAGCAGTTCTTC.